This T cell receptor (beta chain) came from a study of blood T cell repertoires in COVID-19. Study-level information: Samples taken during acute and convalescent COVID-19 were collected in the United States, Italy and Spain. The cDNA or gDNA used as material had been derived from T cells, B-cell-depleted T cells, or PBMCs.

While infection was still active, Seattle patients were enrolled and then followed longitudinally. This CDR3 contains 13 residues. V was trimmed by 3 bases and J by 8 bases, leaving 13 bases between them. Per the germline V gene, CDR1 is LNHDA and CDR2 is SQIVND (reference sequence). Per the original methods: Amplifying reference gene primers gave estimates of nucleated cell counts. Generated by immunoSEQ multiplex PCR, the TCRdb table keeps only in-frame clones and is missing some. From that table come the V and J calls and clone size; the DNA was used to work out D and trimming. The repertoire consists of 150,000 to 200,000 clones, with around 80% occurring once and the leading ten covering roughly 12%.

The sequenced sample consisted of peripheral blood. This receptor was identified in a woman aged 80 or older with COVID-19, enrolled during active disease. The chain employs TRBV19 and TRBJ1-2, with no clear D. CDR3: CASSMDRVGGYTF. The CDR3, as DNA: TGTGCCAGTAGTATGGATCGGGTTGGAGGCTACACCTTC.